What follows are 24 T cell receptor beta chains derived from one specimen sequenced in a study of CD8 T cells in Susac syndrome. Reverse transcription of roughly 0.5 to 1 ug RNA used random hexamers. TCRdb reanalysed the immunoSEQ multiplex PCR reads using MiXCR and keeps one entry per CDR3 protein. The top ten hold around 0.2% of the sample, which has about 120,000 distinct CDR3 sequences, about 93% seen once. Material for sequencing was CD8+ T cells from PBMCs. All receptors derive from a human donor with Susac syndrome.

This clonotype was observed once. The chain carries TRBV6-4 and TRBJ2-2; no definite D call. Germline V gene sequence: CDR1 MRHNA, CDR2 SNTAGT. CDR3 size: 15 residues. The germline V and J ends were trimmed by 3 bases and 1 base, with 9 bases remaining between them. The CDR3 nucleotides read TGTGCCAGCAGTGAAGAAGGTGGGAACACCGGGGAGCTGTTTTTT. It translates to CASSEEGGNTGELFF.

Here the CDR3 reads CSATTGVEQYF. The CDR3 nucleotides read TGCAGTGCTACAACAGGGGTCGAGCAGTACTTC. V gene TRBV20-1 combines with J gene TRBJ2-7, with 7 positions matching TRBD1. The CDR3 runs to 11 residues. After removal of 4 bases from V and 6 bases from J, the junction contained 3 bases not matched to a gene. The germline gives CDR1 DFQATT, CDR2 SNEGSKA (reference sequence).

This rearrangement joins TRBV5-1 to TRBJ2-1; 7 bases line up with TRBD1. The CDR3 runs 12 residues. Trimming removed 4 bases from V and 8 bases from J; junction bases left unmatched: 3. Germline V gives CDR1 SGHRS, CDR2 YFSETQ. DNA of the CDR3: TGCGCCAGCAGCCTACAGGGGCATGAGCAGTTCTTC. Its translation is CASSLQGHEQFF.

J is TRBJ2-7 and V is TRBV20-1; D may be TRBD1 (6 bases). CDR1 and CDR2 (germline): DFQATT, SNEGSKA (reference sequence). The CDR3 extends over 14 amino acids. V was trimmed by 0 bases and J by 1 base, leaving 10 bases between them. CDR3 bases: TGCAGTGCTAGAGACGGACAGCATTCCTACGAGCAGTACTTC. It codes for CSARDGQHSYEQYF.

This clonotype was seen a single time. The gene calls are TRBV30 and TRBJ1-2, with D unclear. This CDR3 is built from 14 residues. Germline loops: CDR1 GTSNPN, CDR2 SVGIG (reference sequence). Trimming took 3 bases from V and 2 from J, leaving 13 bases between them. The CDR3: CAWRSPTGNYGYTF. The CDR3 nucleotides read TGTGCCTGGAGATCCCCGACCGGGAACTATGGCTACACCTTC.

This chain connects TRBV12-3 or TRBV12-4 to TRBJ1-5; D possibly corresponds to TRBD1 (5 bases). The CDR3 runs to 13 residues. With 3 bases removed from V and 11 bases from J, the gap between germline ends came to 14 bases. CDR3 nucleotide sequence: TGTGCCAGCAGTTTTCGCTCAGGGAAATCCCAGCATTTT. Its translation is CASSFRSGKSQHF.

This clonotype was detected a few times. The chain has TRBV6-5 and TRBJ2-2, with 7 bases that match TRBD1. V trimming: 2 bases; J trimming: 5 bases; junction bases outside the gene matches: 8. The CDR3 sequence is 16 residues long. From germline, CDR1 is MNHEY and CDR2 SVGAGI. CDR3 loop: CASSYPGTVRTGELFF. The CDR3 nucleotides read TGTGCCAGCAGTTACCCGGGGACAGTTCGGACCGGGGAGCTGTTTTTT.

The chain combines TRBV6-4 with TRBJ2-2; no clear D gene. Per germline, CDR1 MRHNA and CDR2 SNTAGT. The length of the CDR3 is 15 residues. Trimming pared 8 bases from V and 3 bases from J, leaving 16 bases between. CDR3 region: CASAQVGLHTGELFF. CDR3 bases: TGTGCCAGCGCCCAGGTTGGGCTTCACACCGGGGAGCTGTTTTTT.

In its sample, this clonotype was seen once. The V and J genes are TRBV27 and TRBJ1-6; a possible D gene is TRBD1 (5 bases). This CDR3 is 13 amino acids long. Trimming removed 7 bases at V and 9 bases at J, with 13 bases between. Germline CDR1 MNHEY, CDR2 SMNVEV (reference sequence). This chain's CDR3 is CASTPGVRSPLHF. DNA for the CDR3: TGTGCCAGCACCCCGGGGGTGCGTTCACCCCTCCACTTT.

The V and J genes are TRBV19 and TRBJ1-1; possibly TRBD1 for D (6 bases). From germline, CDR1 is LNHDA and CDR2 SQIVND (reference sequence). Trimming left V 11 bases short and J 6 bases short, with 13 bases between. The CDR3 extends over 11 amino acids. Written as DNA, the CDR3 is TGTGCCTCCGAGGGGGACCCTGAAGCTTTCTTT. It specifies CASEGDPEAFF.

The genes are TRBV27 and TRBJ1-1; D is undetermined. V was clipped by 5 bases and J by 4 bases, with 14 bases between them. CDR3 length: 14 residues. CDR1 is MNHEY and CDR2 is SMNVEV in the germline V gene (reference sequence). The DNA of the CDR3 is TGTGCCAGCAGTCCAGAGCGACTTGTCACTGAAGCTTTCTTT. This codes for CASSPERLVTEAFF.

This chain links TRBV7-9 with TRBJ1-5; D perhaps matches TRBD1 (5 bases). Germline CDR1 reads SEHNR; CDR2 reads FQNEAQ (reference sequence). CDR3 length: 12 residues. Trimming took off 11 bases at V and 6 bases at J, with 14 bases between the two ends. In DNA form, the CDR3 reads TGTGCCCCTGTTAGGGGCCCTCAGCCCCAGCATTTT. As protein: CAPVRGPQPQHF.

The chain carries TRBV12-3 or TRBV12-4 and TRBJ1-4; D call uncertain. V was clipped by 3 bases and J by 8 bases, with 7 bases between them. This CDR3 is 12 amino acids long. CDR3 in amino acids: CASSLIGEKLFF. CDR3 coding DNA: TGTGCCAGCAGTTTGATTGGGGAAAAACTGTTTTTT.

The rearrangement joins TRBV7-3 to TRBJ1-1, with 9 bases aligning to TRBD1. J gave up 3 bases and V 5 bases, and 7 bases lay outside the gene matches. This CDR3 spans 15 amino acids. The germline V gene has CDR1 SGHTA and CDR2 FQGTGA. The CDR3 coding sequence is TGTGCCAGCAGCAACCGGGGACAGGGCGACACTGAAGCTTTCTTT. It encodes CASSNRGQGDTEAFF.

The V call is TRBV27, the J call TRBJ2-7, with TRBD2 identical over 7 bases. The ends lost 5 bases at V and 0 bases at J; junction bases unmatched: 4. CDR1 MNHEY and CDR2 SMNVEV come from the germline V gene (reference sequence). The CDR3 is 14 residues long. The CDR3 DNA follows: TGTGCCAGCAGTCTGGGAGGGCCCTCCTACGAGCAGTACTTC. This translates into CASSLGGPSYEQYF.

The chain links TRBV7-2 to TRBJ1-1; the D gene is possibly TRBD1 (5 bases). Germline CDR1 SGHTA, CDR2 FQGNSA. This CDR3 has 10 residues. With 6 bases removed from V and 13 bases from J, the gap between germline ends came to 12 bases. CDR3 loop: CASRSTGLFF. As DNA, the CDR3 is TGTGCCAGCAGGAGCACAGGCCTTTTCTTT.

In this sample, this clonotype turned up many times. The V and J genes are TRBV5-6 and TRBJ2-7; D gene unclear. Germline CDR1 SGHDT, CDR2 YYEEEE. The CDR3 covers 14 residues. The V end lost 2 bases, the J end lost 0 bases, and 9 bases lay between the germline ends. DNA for the CDR3: TGTGCCAGCAGCTTAGGCGGAAGCTCCTACGAGCAGTACTTC. As protein: CASSLGGSSYEQYF.

The chain joins TRBV6-4 to TRBJ2-3; the match to TRBD2 covers 7 bases. The CDR3 length is 16 residues. Trimming removed 0 bases from V and 1 base from J; junction bases left unmatched: 4. Germline lookup yields CDR1 MRHNA and CDR2 SNTAGT. CDR3 DNA: TGTGCCAGCAGTGACTCTGGCGGGAGCGGCACAGATACGCAGTATTTT. Its translation: CASSDSGGSGTDTQYF.

The chain employs TRBV5-1 and TRBJ2-5, with D perhaps TRBD2 (5 bases). The germline V gene encodes CDR1 SGHRS and CDR2 YFSETQ. The CDR3 contains 14 residues. Trimming cost V 4 bases and J 7 bases, with 17 bases left between them. For the CDR3, the DNA is TGCGCCAGCAGCGCGACTACGGATGCCCCGACCCAGTACTTC. It encodes CASSATTDAPTQYF.

The CDR3 region is CASSATSGGFYEQYF. Here the CDR3 DNA reads TGCGCCAGCAGCGCTACTAGCGGGGGTTTCTACGAGCAGTACTTC. The V call is TRBV4-1, the J call TRBJ2-7, with 11 nucleotides matching TRBD2. CDR1 and CDR2 (germline): MGHRA, YSYEKL. This CDR3 region has 15 residues. V was clipped by 5 bases and J by 3 bases; unmatched bases: 6.

The chain joins TRBV2 to TRBJ1-1; 8 nucleotides line up with TRBD1. The CDR3 spans 14 residues. The germline CDR1 and CDR2 sequences are SNHLY and FYNNEI. Germline trimming cut 5 bases from V and 1 base from J; bases unmatched to any gene: 3. CDR3 in amino acids: CASSNGQGNTEAFF. The CDR3 nucleotides read TGTGCCAGCAGTAACGGACAGGGGAACACTGAAGCTTTCTTT.

The J gene is TRBJ2-5, the V gene TRBV2; 13 bases line up with TRBD2. Germline V gene data show CDR1 as SNHLY and CDR2 as FYNNEI. J lost 0 bases, V lost 7 bases, and 11 bases had no gene match. The CDR3 is 18 amino acids. As DNA, the CDR3 is TGTGCCAGCACCGAACTAGCGGGAGGGCCGTTGGACCAAGAGACCCAGTACTTC. Protein: CASTELAGGPLDQETQYF.

The chain couples TRBV6-6 to TRBJ2-1, with TRBD2 identical over 7 bases. Trimming at V came to 11 bases and at J to 7 bases, leaving 8 bases not matched to a gene. Germline V gene sequence: CDR1 MNHNY, CDR2 SVGAGI (reference sequence). The CDR3 loop spans 12 amino acids. CDR3 DNA sequence: TGTGCCGGGGCTGGGGGGGGGAATGAGCAGTTCTTC. Its protein is CAGAGGGNEQFF.

In nucleotides, the CDR3 is TGTGCCAGCTGGGAGGCAGGGAGTTACACCGGGGAGCTGTTTTTT. Translation gives CASWEAGSYTGELFF. The chain employs TRBV28 and TRBJ2-2; D is perhaps TRBD2 (6 bases). This CDR3 is built from 15 residues. Between the trimmed V and J ends, which lost 8 bases and 3 bases, there was a span of 16 bases. The germline V gene encodes CDR1 MDHEN and CDR2 SYDVKM. The full variable domain, rest sourced from reference TRBV28 and TRBJ2-2, is DVKVTQSSRYLVKRTGEKVFLECVQDMDHENMFWYRQDPGLGLRLIYFSYDVKMKEKGDIPEGYSVSREKKERFSLILESASTNQTSMYLCASWEAGSYTGELFFGEGSRLTVL.